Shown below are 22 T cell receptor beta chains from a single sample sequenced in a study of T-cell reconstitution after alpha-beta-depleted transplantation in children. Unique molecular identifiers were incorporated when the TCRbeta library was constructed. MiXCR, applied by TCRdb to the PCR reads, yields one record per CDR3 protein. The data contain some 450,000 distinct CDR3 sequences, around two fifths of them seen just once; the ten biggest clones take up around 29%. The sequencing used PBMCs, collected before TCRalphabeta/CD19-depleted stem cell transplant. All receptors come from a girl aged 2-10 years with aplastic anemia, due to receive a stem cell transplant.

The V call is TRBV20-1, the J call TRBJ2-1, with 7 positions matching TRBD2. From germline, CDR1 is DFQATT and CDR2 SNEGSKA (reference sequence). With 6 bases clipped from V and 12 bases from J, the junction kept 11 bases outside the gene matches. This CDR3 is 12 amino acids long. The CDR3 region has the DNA TGCAGTGCCCTAAGGGCGGGAGTGGGGCAGTTCTTC. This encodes CSALRAGVGQFF.

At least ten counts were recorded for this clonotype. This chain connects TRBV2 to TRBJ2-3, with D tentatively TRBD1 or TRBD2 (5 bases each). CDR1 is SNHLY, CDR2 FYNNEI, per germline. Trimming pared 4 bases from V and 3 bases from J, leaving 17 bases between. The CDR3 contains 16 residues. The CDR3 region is CASSGVGGVSTDTQYF. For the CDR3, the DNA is TGTGCCAGCAGTGGTGTTGGGGGAGTAAGTACAGATACGCAGTATTTT.

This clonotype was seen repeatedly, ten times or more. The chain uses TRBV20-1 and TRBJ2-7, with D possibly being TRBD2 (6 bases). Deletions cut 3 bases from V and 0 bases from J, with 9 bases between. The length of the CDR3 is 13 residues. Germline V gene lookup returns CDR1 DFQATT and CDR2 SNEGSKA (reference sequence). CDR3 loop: CSASSGGSYEQYF. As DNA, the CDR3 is TGCAGTGCTAGTTCCGGGGGCTCCTACGAGCAGTACTTC.

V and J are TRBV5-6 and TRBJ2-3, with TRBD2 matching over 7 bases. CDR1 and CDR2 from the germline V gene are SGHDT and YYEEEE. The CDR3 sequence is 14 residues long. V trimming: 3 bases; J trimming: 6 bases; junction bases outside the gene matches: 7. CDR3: CASSSGGSGDTQYF. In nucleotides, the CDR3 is TGTGCCAGCAGCTCGGGCGGGAGTGGGGATACGCAGTATTTT.

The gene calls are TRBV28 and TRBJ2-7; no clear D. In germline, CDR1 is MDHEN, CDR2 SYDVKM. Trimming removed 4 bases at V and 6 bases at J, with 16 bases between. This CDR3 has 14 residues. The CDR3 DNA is TGTGCCAGCAGTTCACCCATCGGACGCCCCGAGCAGTACTTC. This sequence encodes CASSSPIGRPEQYF.

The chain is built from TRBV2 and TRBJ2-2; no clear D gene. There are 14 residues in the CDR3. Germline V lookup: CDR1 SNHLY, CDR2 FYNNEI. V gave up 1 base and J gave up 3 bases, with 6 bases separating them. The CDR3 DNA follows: TGTGCCAGCAGTGAAGGGGTCTACACCGGGGAGCTGTTTTTT. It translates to CASSEGVYTGELFF.

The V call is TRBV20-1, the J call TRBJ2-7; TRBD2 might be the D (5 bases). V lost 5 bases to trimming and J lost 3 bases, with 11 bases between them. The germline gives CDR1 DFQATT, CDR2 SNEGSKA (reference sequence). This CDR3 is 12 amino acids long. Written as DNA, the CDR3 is TGCAGTGCTGACTGGGGAGACTACGAGCAGTACTTC. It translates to CSADWGDYEQYF.

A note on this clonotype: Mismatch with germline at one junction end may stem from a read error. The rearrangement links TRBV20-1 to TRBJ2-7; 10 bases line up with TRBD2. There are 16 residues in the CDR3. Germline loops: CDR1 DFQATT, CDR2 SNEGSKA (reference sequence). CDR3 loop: CSTRGMGAGGPHEQYF. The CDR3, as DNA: TGCAGTACTAGAGGGATGGGAGCGGGAGGGCCTCACGAGCAGTACTTC.

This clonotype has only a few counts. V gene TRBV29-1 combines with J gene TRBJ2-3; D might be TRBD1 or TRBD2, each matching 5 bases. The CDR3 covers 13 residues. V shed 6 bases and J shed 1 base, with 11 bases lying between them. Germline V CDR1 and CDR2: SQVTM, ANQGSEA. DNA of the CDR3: TGCAGCGTGGGGACCGGCGGCACAGATACGCAGTATTTT. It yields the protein CSVGTGGTDTQYF.

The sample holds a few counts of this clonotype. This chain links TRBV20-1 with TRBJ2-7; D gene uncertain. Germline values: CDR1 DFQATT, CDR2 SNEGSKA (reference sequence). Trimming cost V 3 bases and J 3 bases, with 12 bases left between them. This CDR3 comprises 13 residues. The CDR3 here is CSASLEEVYEQYF. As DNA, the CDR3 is TGCAGTGCTAGCCTAGAAGAAGTCTACGAGCAGTACTTC.

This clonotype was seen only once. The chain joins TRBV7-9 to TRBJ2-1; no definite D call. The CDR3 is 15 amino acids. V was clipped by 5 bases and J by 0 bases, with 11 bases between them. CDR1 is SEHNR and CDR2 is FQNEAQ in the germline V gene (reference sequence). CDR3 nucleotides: TGTGCCAGCAGCGTTCAGGTGAGCTCCTACAATGAGCAGTTCTTC. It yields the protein CASSVQVSSYNEQFF.

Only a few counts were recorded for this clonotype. The CDR3, as DNA: TGTGCCAGCAGTTCGGACAGGGGCCGTGGTGGCTACACCTTC. This codes for CASSSDRGRGGYTF. The chain carries TRBV6-5 and TRBJ1-2; TRBD1 matches at 9 bases. The CDR3 covers 14 residues. V lost 4 bases and J lost 7; bases outside the gene matches: 7. Germline CDR1 reads MNHEY; CDR2 reads SVGAGI.

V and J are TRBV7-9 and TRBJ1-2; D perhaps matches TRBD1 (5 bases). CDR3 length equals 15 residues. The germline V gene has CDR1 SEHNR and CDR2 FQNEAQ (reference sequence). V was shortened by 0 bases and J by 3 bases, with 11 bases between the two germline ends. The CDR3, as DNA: TGTGCCAGCAGCTTAGCGCGGGGGTCCGACTATGGCTACACCTTC. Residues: CASSLARGSDYGYTF.

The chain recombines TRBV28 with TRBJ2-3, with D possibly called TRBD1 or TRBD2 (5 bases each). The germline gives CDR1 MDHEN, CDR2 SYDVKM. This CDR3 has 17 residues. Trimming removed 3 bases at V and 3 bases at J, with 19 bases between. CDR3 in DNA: TGTGCCAGCAGTTTCTCGTGGGATAACGAGGGGACAGATACGCAGTATTTT. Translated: CASSFSWDNEGTDTQYF.

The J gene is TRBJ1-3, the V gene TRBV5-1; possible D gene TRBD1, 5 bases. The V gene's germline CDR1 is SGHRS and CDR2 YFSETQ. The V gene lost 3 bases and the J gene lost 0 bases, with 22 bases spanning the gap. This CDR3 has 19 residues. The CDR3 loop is CASSWGLAGGDGSGNTIYF. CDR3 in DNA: TGCGCCAGCAGCTGGGGACTAGCGGGAGGGGACGGCTCTGGAAACACCATATATTTT.

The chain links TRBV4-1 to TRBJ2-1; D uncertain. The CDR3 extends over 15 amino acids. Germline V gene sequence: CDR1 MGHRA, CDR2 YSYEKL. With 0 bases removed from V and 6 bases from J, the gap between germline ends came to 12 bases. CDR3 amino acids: CASSQEDSVRNEQFF. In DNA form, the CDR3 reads TGCGCCAGCAGCCAAGAAGATAGTGTCCGCAATGAGCAGTTCTTC.

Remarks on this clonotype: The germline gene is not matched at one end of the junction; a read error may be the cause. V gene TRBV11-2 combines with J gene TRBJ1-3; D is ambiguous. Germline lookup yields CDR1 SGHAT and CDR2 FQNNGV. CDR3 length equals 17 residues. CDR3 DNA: TGTGCCAGCAGCTTAGATGGACTCCCTTTCTCTGGAAACACCTTATATTTT. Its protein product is CASSLDGLPFSGNTLYF.

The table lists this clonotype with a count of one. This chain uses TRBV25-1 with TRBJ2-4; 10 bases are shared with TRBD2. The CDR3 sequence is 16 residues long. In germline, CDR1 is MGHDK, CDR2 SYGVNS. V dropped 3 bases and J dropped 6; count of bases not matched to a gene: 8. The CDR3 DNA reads TGTGCCAGCAGTGACGAGCGGGGGGGCAGTGGAAACATTCAGTACTTC. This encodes CASSDERGGSGNIQYF.

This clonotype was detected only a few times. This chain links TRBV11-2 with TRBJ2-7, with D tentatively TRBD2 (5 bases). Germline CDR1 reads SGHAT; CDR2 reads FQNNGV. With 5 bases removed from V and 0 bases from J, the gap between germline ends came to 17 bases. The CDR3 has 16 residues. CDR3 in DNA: TGTGCCAGCAGCCCACTAGGCAGAACAAGCTCCTACGAGCAGTACTTC. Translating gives CASSPLGRTSSYEQYF.

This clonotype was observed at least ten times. CDR3 amino acids: CASSYLTTSGGTDTQYF. Written as DNA, the CDR3 is TGTGCCAGCAGTTACCTAACCACTAGCGGGGGCACAGATACGCAGTATTTT. The chain uses TRBV6-5 and TRBJ2-3, with 10 bases matching TRBD2. The V gene's germline CDR1 is MNHEY and CDR2 SVGAGI. This CDR3 spans 17 amino acids. V lost 2 bases and J lost 1; bases outside the gene matches: 6.

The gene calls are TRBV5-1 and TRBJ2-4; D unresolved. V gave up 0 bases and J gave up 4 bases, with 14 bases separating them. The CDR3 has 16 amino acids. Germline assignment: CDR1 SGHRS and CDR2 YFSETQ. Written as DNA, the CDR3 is TGCGCCAGCAGCTTGGAAGGAATGGAGCCAAAAAACATTCAGTACTTC. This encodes CASSLEGMEPKNIQYF.

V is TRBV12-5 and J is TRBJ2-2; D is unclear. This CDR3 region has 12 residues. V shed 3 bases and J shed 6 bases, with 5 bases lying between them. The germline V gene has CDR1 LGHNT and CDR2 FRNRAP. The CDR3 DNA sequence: TGTGCTAGTGGTTTCCATGCCGGGGAGCTGTTTTTT. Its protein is CASGFHAGELFF.